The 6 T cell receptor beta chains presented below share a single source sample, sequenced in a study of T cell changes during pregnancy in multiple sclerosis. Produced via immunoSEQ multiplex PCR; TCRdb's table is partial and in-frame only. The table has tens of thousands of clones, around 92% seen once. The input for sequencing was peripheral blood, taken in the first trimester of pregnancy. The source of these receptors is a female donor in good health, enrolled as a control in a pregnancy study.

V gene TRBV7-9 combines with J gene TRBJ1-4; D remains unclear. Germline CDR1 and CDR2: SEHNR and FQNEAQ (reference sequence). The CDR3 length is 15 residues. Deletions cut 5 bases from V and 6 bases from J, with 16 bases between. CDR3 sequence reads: CASSPWEYADEKLFF. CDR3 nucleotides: TGTGCCAGCAGCCCCTGGGAGTACGCGGATGAAAAACTGTTTTTT.

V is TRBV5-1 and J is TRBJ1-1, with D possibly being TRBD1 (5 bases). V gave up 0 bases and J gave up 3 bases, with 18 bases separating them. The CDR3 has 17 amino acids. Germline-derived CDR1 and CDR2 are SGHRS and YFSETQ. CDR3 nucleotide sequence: TGCGCCAGCAGCTTGGCCGGGGGGTACCCCCCGGACACTGAAGCTTTCTTT. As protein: CASSLAGGYPPDTEAFF.

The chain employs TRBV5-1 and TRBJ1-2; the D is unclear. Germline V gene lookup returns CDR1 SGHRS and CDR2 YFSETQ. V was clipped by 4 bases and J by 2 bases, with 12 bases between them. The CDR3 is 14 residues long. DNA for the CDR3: TGCGCCAGCAGCCGGGATGGAGAGAACTATGGCTACACCTTC. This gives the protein CASSRDGENYGYTF. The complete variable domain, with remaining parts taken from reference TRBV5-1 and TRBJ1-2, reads KAGVTQTPRYLIKTRGQQVTLSCSPISGHRSVSWYQQTPGQGLQFLFEYFSETQRNKGNFPGRFSGRQFSNSRSEMNVSTLELGDSALYLCASSRDGENYGYTFGSGTRLTVV.

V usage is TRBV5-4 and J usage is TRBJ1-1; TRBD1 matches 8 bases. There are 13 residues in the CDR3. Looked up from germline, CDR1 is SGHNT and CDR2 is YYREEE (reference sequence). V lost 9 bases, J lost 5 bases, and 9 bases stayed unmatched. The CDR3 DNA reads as TGTGCCATTAGAACAGGGGGGAGGACTGAAGCTTTCTTT. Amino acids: CAIRTGGRTEAFF.

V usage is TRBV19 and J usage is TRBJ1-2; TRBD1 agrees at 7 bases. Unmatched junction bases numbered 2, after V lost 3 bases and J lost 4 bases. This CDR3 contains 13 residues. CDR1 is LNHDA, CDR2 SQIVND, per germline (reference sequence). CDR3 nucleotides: TGTGCCAGTAGTATGGAGGGGGCCTATGGCTACACCTTC. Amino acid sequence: CASSMEGAYGYTF. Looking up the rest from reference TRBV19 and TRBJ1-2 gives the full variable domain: DGGITQSPKYLFRKEGQNVTLSCEQNLNHDAMYWYRQDPGQGLRLIYYSQIVNDFQKGDIAEGYSVSREKKESFPLTVTSAQKNPTAFYLCASSMEGAYGYTFGSGTRLTVV.

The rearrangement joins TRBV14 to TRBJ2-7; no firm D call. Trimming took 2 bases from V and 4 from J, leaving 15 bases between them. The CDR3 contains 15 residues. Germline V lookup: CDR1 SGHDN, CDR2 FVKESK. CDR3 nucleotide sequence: TGTGCCAGCAGCCAATTTGGCACAACCGAATACGAGCAGTACTTC. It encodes CASSQFGTTEYEQYF.